One and the same sample provided the 32 T cell receptor beta chains below, sequenced in a study of shared clonotypes between healthy human individuals. Clones were read by immunoSEQ multiplex PCR, and TCRdb kept only the in-frame ones, dropping some. Of over 2 million clones listed, 85% to 95% were seen once; the top ten hold 0.37%. Source material: naive CD4+ T cells from PBMCs. The subset was: CD45RA+ positively selected. These receptors came from a man in his late teens or twenties in good health. Some clones in this sample may be carry-over from other donors' samples.

V and J are TRBV5-1 and TRBJ2-2; TRBD1 agrees at 7 bases. The CDR3 contains 21 residues. The V gene end was trimmed by 4 bases and the J gene end by 0 bases; junction bases not matched to a gene: 21. Germline CDR1 and CDR2: SGHRS and YFSETQ. CDR3 nucleotides: TGCGCCAGCAGCCCGGGACAGCCCTGGCAGAGCCGAATCACGAACACCGGGGAGCTGTTTTTT. Its translation: CASSPGQPWQSRITNTGELFF.

The CDR3 is CASSLNSGVNTGELFF. DNA for the CDR3: TGTGCCAGCAGCTTAAATAGCGGGGTTAACACCGGGGAGCTGTTTTTT. V usage is TRBV7-9 and J usage is TRBJ2-2; 8 bases are shared with TRBD2. From germline, CDR1 is SEHNR and CDR2 FQNEAQ (reference sequence). Germline trimming cut 2 bases from V and 2 bases from J; bases unmatched to any gene: 4. The CDR3 is made up of 16 amino acids.

This sequence joins TRBV18 and TRBJ2-2; D may be TRBD1 (5 bases). The CDR3 is 16 residues long. V lost 8 bases, J lost 1 base, and 17 bases lay in between. Germline loops: CDR1 KGHSH, CDR2 LQKENI. As DNA, the CDR3 is TGTGCCAGCCACCGTGACAGATTAATGAACACCGGGGAGCTGTTTTTT. It is translated as CASHRDRLMNTGELFF.

The chain employs TRBV4-1 and TRBJ2-7; the match to TRBD2 covers 8 bases. The CDR3 loop spans 19 amino acids. Per the germline V gene, CDR1 is MGHRA and CDR2 is YSYEKL. V lost 1 base to trimming and J lost 2 bases; unmatched junction nucleotides: 16. In DNA form, the CDR3 reads TGCGCCAGCAGCCAAGCGGGGGGGGCTAGCGGGCCGATTACCTACGAGCAGTACTTC. Translating gives CASSQAGGASGPITYEQYF.

This clone has a single count. Other DNA sequences in this sample translate to the same CDR3. The chain links TRBV19 to TRBJ1-4; D is uncertain. This CDR3 region has 11 residues. CDR1 LNHDA and CDR2 SQIVND come from the germline V gene (reference sequence). Trimming pared 3 bases from V and 7 bases from J, leaving 3 bases between. The CDR3 is CASSIAEKLFF. CDR3 nucleotides: TGTGCCAGTAGTATCGCTGAAAAACTGTTTTTT.

The chain recombines TRBV29-1 with TRBJ2-2; D gene uncertain. Germline CDR1 and CDR2: SQVTM and ANQGSEA. This CDR3 has 13 residues. V shed 7 bases and J shed 4 bases, with 13 bases lying between them. CDR3 DNA: TGCAGCGCCCTGATAGCCGGCACCGGGGAGCTGTTTTTT. It codes for CSALIAGTGELFF.

The rearrangement links TRBV4-2 to TRBJ2-7; unclear D gene. Trimming took 5 bases from V and 5 from J, leaving 19 bases between them. The CDR3 has 15 amino acids. Germline CDR1 and CDR2: LGHNA and YNFKEQ. CDR3 DNA: TGTGCCAGCAGCTATGGGCCTAGTGATTTCAACGAGCAGTACTTC. This translates into CASSYGPSDFNEQYF.

The J gene is TRBJ2-7, the V gene TRBV10-1; 9 bases align to TRBD1. There are 13 residues in the CDR3. V was pared by 6 bases and J by 5 bases, with 5 bases of the junction left unmatched. Germline V CDR1 and CDR2: WNHNN, SYGVQD (reference sequence). CDR3 amino acids: CASSRQGVHEQYF. The CDR3 DNA reads TGCGCCAGCAGCCGACAGGGGGTCCACGAGCAGTACTTC.

This clone was seen just once. The chain is built from TRBV7-9 and TRBJ1-3, with a weak D call TRBD1 (5 bases). Per germline, CDR1 SEHNR and CDR2 FQNEAQ (reference sequence). The CDR3 length is 16 residues. V was shortened by 6 bases and J by 0 bases, with 15 bases between the two germline ends. Here the CDR3 DNA reads TGTGCCAGCAGTCCTTTCGGGGGTAGCTCTGGAAACACCATATATTTT. Its translation: CASSPFGGSSGNTIYF.

The chain links TRBV7-9 to TRBJ2-1; D gene uncertain. This CDR3 has 12 amino acids. Per the germline V gene, CDR1 is SEHNR and CDR2 is FQNEAQ (reference sequence). V shed 1 base and J shed 14 bases, with 12 bases lying between them. The CDR3 region has the DNA TGTGCCAGCAGCTTAGGTATCCAAACCGAGTTCTTC. It yields the protein CASSLGIQTEFF.

For this clone: The sample contains more than one DNA sequence encoding this CDR3. The chain has TRBV30 and TRBJ1-2; D gene unclear. Between the trimmed V and J ends, which lost 1 base and 0 bases, there was a span of 3 bases. Germline CDR1 is GTSNPN and CDR2 is SVGIG (reference sequence). There are 12 residues in the CDR3. For the CDR3, the DNA is TGTGCCTGGAGTGACACTAACTATGGCTACACCTTC. It is translated as CAWSDTNYGYTF.

This clone showed up just once. The chain uses TRBV28 and TRBJ1-4, with a possible D match to TRBD1 (6 bases). Germline V CDR1 and CDR2: MDHEN, SYDVKM. The CDR3 sequence is 16 residues long. V was trimmed by 2 bases and J by 7 bases, leaving 17 bases between them. CDR3: CASSLGGALRTEKLFF. The CDR3 DNA sequence: TGTGCCAGCAGTTTAGGGGGGGCGCTTCGAACTGAAAAACTGTTTTTT.

The V gene is TRBV7-3, the J gene TRBJ2-2; D possibly matches TRBD1 or TRBD2 (5 bases each). V lost 8 bases to trimming and J lost 0 bases, with 10 bases between them. In germline, CDR1 is SGHTA, CDR2 FQGTGA. The CDR3 is made up of 14 amino acids. In nucleotides, the CDR3 is TGTGCCAGCGGAAGAGGGGCGAACACCGGGGAGCTGTTTTTT. Translation: CASGRGANTGELFF.

The J gene is TRBJ2-5, the V gene TRBV4-2; D may be TRBD2 (5 bases). The CDR3 runs 14 residues. Trimming left V 1 base short and J 5 bases short, with 11 bases between. Germline CDR1 LGHNA, CDR2 YNFKEQ. The CDR3 is CASSQGLWRETQYF. CDR3 nucleotide sequence: TGTGCCAGCAGCCAAGGTTTGTGGAGGGAGACCCAGTACTTC.

CDR3 DNA sequence: TGTGCCAGCAGTCGACAGTATCTCCAAGAGACCCAGTACTTC. Its translation is CASSRQYLQETQYF. The chain couples TRBV6-5 to TRBJ2-5, with D maybe TRBD1 (5 bases). Trimming pared 5 bases from V and 1 base from J, leaving 11 bases between. CDR1 and CDR2 (germline): MNHEY, SVGAGI. This CDR3 region has 14 residues.

The chain employs TRBV2 and TRBJ2-7; D is unclear. V gave up 7 bases and J gave up 3 bases, with 7 bases separating them. Germline CDR1 and CDR2: SNHLY and FYNNEI. The CDR3 consists of 11 residues. CDR3 bases: TGTGCCAGCACTGTTATCTACGAGCAGTACTTC. Its translation: CASTVIYEQYF.

This sequence joins TRBV5-4 and TRBJ2-5, with D maybe TRBD2 (6 bases). Deletions cut 0 bases from V and 5 bases from J, with 8 bases between. The CDR3 loop spans 13 amino acids. CDR1 is SGHNT, CDR2 YYREEE, per germline (reference sequence). The CDR3: CASSLGLDETQYF. As DNA, the CDR3 is TGTGCCAGCAGCTTGGGACTAGACGAGACCCAGTACTTC.

Remarks on this clone: Other DNA sequences in this sample translate to the same CDR3. The gene calls are TRBV6-5 and TRBJ1-4, with TRBD1 matching 9 bases. This CDR3 contains 15 residues. With V trimmed by 0 bases and J by 4 bases, 0 bases remained unmatched. Germline CDR1 is MNHEY and CDR2 is SVGAGI. The CDR3 bases are TGTGCCAGCAGTTACTCGACAGGGGGTAATGAAAAACTGTTTTTT. Residues: CASSYSTGGNEKLFF.

CDR3 loop: CASSSTGGYTF. DNA for the CDR3: TGTGCCAGCAGCTCCACGGGGGGCTACACCTTC. The chain is built from TRBV9 and TRBJ1-2; D unresolved. This CDR3 comprises 11 residues. Between the trimmed V and J ends, which lost 4 bases and 8 bases, there was a span of 9 bases. Germline CDR1 and CDR2: SGDLS and YYNGEE.

V and J are TRBV15 and TRBJ2-5, with D perhaps TRBD1 (5 bases). Between the trimmed V and J ends, which lost 3 bases and 5 bases, there was a span of 10 bases. Germline values: CDR1 LNHNV, CDR2 YYDKDF (reference sequence). This CDR3 contains 13 residues. DNA of the CDR3: TGTGCCACCAGCAGGGGGCCTGCTGAGACCCAGTACTTC. This encodes CATSRGPAETQYF.

The rearrangement links TRBV7-2 to TRBJ2-3; 7 nucleotides line up with TRBD2. The length of the CDR3 is 15 residues. V gave up 1 base and J gave up 1 base; unmatched junction bases: 2. Germline assignment: CDR1 SGHTA and CDR2 FQGNSA. Here the CDR3 reads CASSLDAGGTDTQYF. CDR3 in DNA: TGTGCCAGCAGCTTAGACGCGGGGGGCACAGATACGCAGTATTTT. The complete variable domain, with remaining parts taken from reference TRBV7-2 and TRBJ2-3, reads GAGVSQSPSNKVTEKGKDVELRCDPISGHTALYWYRQSLGQGLEFLIYFQGNSAPDKSGLPSDRFSAERTGGSVSTLTIQRTQQEDSAVYLCASSLDAGGTDTQYFGPGTRLTVL.

This rearrangement joins TRBV5-1 to TRBJ2-5, with 13 positions matching TRBD2. With 4 bases clipped from V and 5 bases from J, the junction kept 5 bases outside the gene matches. This CDR3 region has 15 residues. The germline V gene has CDR1 SGHRS and CDR2 YFSETQ. CDR3 coding DNA: TGCGCCAGCAGCCAAGCGACTAGCGGGAGGGAGACCCAGTACTTC. This encodes CASSQATSGRETQYF.

The rearrangement joins TRBV11-2 to TRBJ2-5, with D perhaps given as TRBD1 or TRBD2 (5 bases each). This CDR3 contains 12 residues. V lost 5 bases and J 5 bases, leaving 9 bases between the germline ends. Germline CDR1 and CDR2: SGHAT and FQNNGV. CDR3 sequence reads: CASSPWGETQYF. The CDR3 coding sequence is TGTGCCAGCAGCCCCTGGGGGGAGACCCAGTACTTC.

The chain uses TRBV5-6 and TRBJ2-5; 9 bases line up with TRBD1. This CDR3 is 14 amino acids long. Losses at the gene ends were 4 bases for V and 7 bases for J; bases not matched to a gene: 8. Germline assignment: CDR1 SGHDT and CDR2 YYEEEE. CDR3: CASSGDRGFATQYF. The CDR3 region has the DNA TGTGCCAGCAGCGGAGACAGGGGGTTTGCGACCCAGTACTTC.

J is TRBJ2-2 and V is TRBV11-2, with D uncertain. Trimming removed 1 base from V and 7 bases from J, with 13 bases in between. The V gene's germline CDR1 is SGHAT and CDR2 FQNNGV. The CDR3 has 15 amino acids. CDR3 nucleotides: TGTGCCAGCAGCTTAGGATTTGGGTCTTACGGGGAGCTGTTTTTT. Translated: CASSLGFGSYGELFF. The variable domain in full, with the rest retrieved from reference TRBV11-2 and TRBJ2-2, is EAGVAQSPRYKIIEKRQSVAFWCNPISGHATLYWYQQILGQGPKLLIQFQNNGVVDDSQLPKDRFSAERLKGVDSTLKIQPAKLEDSAVYLCASSLGFGSYGELFFGEGSRLTVL.

V usage is TRBV19 and J usage is TRBJ2-4; the match to TRBD1 covers 8 bases. Germline CDR1 is LNHDA and CDR2 is SQIVND (reference sequence). V lost 8 bases, J lost 0 bases, and 12 bases stayed unmatched. The CDR3 is 17 amino acids. CDR3 nucleotides: TGTGCCAGTTCCCCAGGGGGCGGAGGTGCAGCCAAAAACATTCAGTACTTC. Translation: CASSPGGGGAAKNIQYF.

This chain connects TRBV6-1 to TRBJ2-7; D uncertain. V was shortened by 5 bases and J by 0 bases, with 14 bases between the two germline ends. Germline V CDR1 and CDR2: MNHNS, SASEGT. The CDR3 covers 15 residues. CDR3 sequence: CASSFKRHFSYEQYF. As DNA, the CDR3 is TGTGCCAGCAGTTTCAAACGACACTTCTCCTACGAGCAGTACTTC.

This clone was detected only once. V usage is TRBV2 and J usage is TRBJ2-7; D remains ambiguous. Trimming left V 7 bases short and J 2 bases short, with 12 bases between. The CDR3 loop spans 13 amino acids. Germline-derived CDR1 and CDR2 are SNHLY and FYNNEI. The CDR3 here is CASNSGSPYEQYF. As DNA, the CDR3 is TGTGCCAGCAATTCCGGGTCTCCCTACGAGCAGTACTTC.

This clone was recorded only once. The rearrangement links TRBV5-1 to TRBJ2-7; maybe TRBD2 (7 bases). CDR1 is SGHRS, CDR2 YFSETQ, per germline. The CDR3 length is 14 residues. The germline V and J ends were trimmed by 6 bases and 2 bases, with 15 bases remaining between them. Written as DNA, the CDR3 is TGCGCCAGCAACAAGGGAGGGACACCCTACGAGCAGTACTTC. It codes for CASNKGGTPYEQYF.

In DNA form, the CDR3 reads TGTGCCAGCAGCTTAGAGAGCTATGGCTACACCTTC. Translation gives CASSLESYGYTF. The chain has TRBV5-5 and TRBJ1-2; D gene ambiguous. The length of the CDR3 is 12 residues. The ends were cut back, 2 bases at V and 4 bases at J, with 6 bases in the middle. Per germline, CDR1 SGHKS and CDR2 YYEKEE (reference sequence). Drawing the rest from reference TRBV5-5 and TRBJ1-2, the complete variable domain is DAGVTQSPTHLIKTRGQQVTLRCSPISGHKSVSWYQQVLGQGPQFIFQYYEKEERGRGNFPDRFSARQFPNYSSELNVNALLLGDSALYLCASSLESYGYTFGSGTRLTVV.

The V gene is TRBV28, the J gene TRBJ2-7, with 12 bases lining up with TRBD1. Trimming took 0 bases from V and 4 from J; bases not matched to a gene: 4. The CDR3 consists of 16 residues. Germline V lookup: CDR1 MDHEN, CDR2 SYDVKM. CDR3 in amino acids: CASSLWGQGARYEQYF. The CDR3 coding sequence is TGTGCCAGCAGTTTATGGGGACAGGGGGCCCGATACGAGCAGTACTTC.

The chain links TRBV5-1 to TRBJ2-3; 8 bases match TRBD2. The V gene's germline CDR1 is SGHRS and CDR2 YFSETQ. The trim removed 0 bases at V and 3 bases at J, leaving 6 bases unmatched. CDR3 length: 16 amino acids. CDR3: CASSLGAGGATDTQYF. In nucleotides, the CDR3 is TGCGCCAGCAGCTTGGGGGCGGGAGGTGCGACAGATACGCAGTATTTT.